This passage covers 7 T cell receptor beta chains from one sample sequenced in a study of T cell repertoires in cytomegalovirus infection. Each CDR3 protein is one row after TCRdb ran MiXCR on the reads. The table records roughly 990,000 distinct CDR3 sequences, 31% of them present only once. No antigen has been assigned to these receptors. The sample in question was cultured CD8+ T cells from PBMCs, obtained from culture after CMV antigen stimulation. All receptors come from a human donor in good health (CMV status not recorded). Some clones in this sample may be carry-over from other donors' samples.

As for this clonotype: Given the absence of the conserved phenylalanine or tryptophan at the CDR3 end, a read error is likely. The chain has TRBV7-9 and TRBJ1-1; 9 bases map to TRBD1. V lost 2 bases, J lost 4 bases, and 11 bases stayed unmatched. There are 17 residues in the CDR3. Germline V gives CDR1 SEHNR, CDR2 FQNEAQ (reference sequence). CDR3 DNA sequence: TGTGCCAGCAGCTTAATAGGGGGACAGGGAATGGGCACTGAAGCTTTCTCT. Its protein product is CASSLIGGQGMGTEAFS.

The rearrangement uses TRBV28 and TRBJ2-2, with TRBD2 identical over 7 bases. V shed 5 bases, J shed 3 bases, and the junction held 3 bases outside the gene matches. Germline V gene data show CDR1 as MDHEN and CDR2 as SYDVKM. The CDR3 length is 14 residues. CDR3 region: CASSGGLHTGELFF. The CDR3 coding sequence is TGTGCCAGCAGTGGGGGACTACACACCGGGGAGCTGTTTTTT.

V usage is TRBV6-6 and J usage is TRBJ2-3; TRBD2 matches 13 bases. Germline loops: CDR1 MNHNY, CDR2 SVGAGI (reference sequence). The CDR3 has 19 residues. After removal of 4 bases from V and 1 base from J, the junction contained 11 bases not matched to a gene. CDR3 nucleotides: TGTGCCAGCAGTTCCTACCGGACTAGCGGGGGCCCTCGCACAGATACGCAGTATTTT. It encodes CASSSYRTSGGPRTDTQYF.

The chain joins TRBV6-6 to TRBJ1-4; D uncertain. Trimming shortened V by 5 bases and J by 8 bases, and 12 bases separated the two germline ends. Germline V gene lookup returns CDR1 MNHNY and CDR2 SVGAGI (reference sequence). This CDR3 comprises 13 residues. CDR3 in amino acids: CASSGLWGEKLFF. The CDR3 nucleotides read TGTGCCAGCAGTGGCCTTTGGGGAGAAAAACTGTTTTTT.

The chain joins TRBV27 to TRBJ1-4; no clear D gene. The CDR3 has 13 amino acids. V gave up 5 bases and J gave up 8 bases, with 12 bases separating them. Looked up from germline, CDR1 is MNHEY and CDR2 is SMNVEV (reference sequence). CDR3 DNA sequence: TGTGCCAGCAGTCCCGGGAGTTGGGAAAAACTGTTTTTT. It is translated as CASSPGSWEKLFF.

Only a few counts were recorded for this clonotype. The V call is TRBV7-6, the J call TRBJ2-2; no reliable D call. V gave up 1 base and J gave up 14 bases, with 11 bases separating them. Germline V gene sequence: CDR1 SGHVS, CDR2 FNYEAQ. The CDR3 is 12 amino acids. The DNA for the CDR3 is TGTGCCAGCAGCTTAGACTCCGACACCCTGTTTTTT. Its protein product is CASSLDSDTLFF.

This sequence joins TRBV27 and TRBJ2-3; weak D call: TRBD2 (6 bases). Germline V gives CDR1 MNHEY, CDR2 SMNVEV (reference sequence). V lost 3 bases and J lost 11, with 9 bases in between. This CDR3 spans 11 amino acids. This CDR3 reads CASSFGSWQYF. In DNA, the CDR3 is TGTGCCAGCAGTTTCGGGAGCTGGCAGTATTTT.